This T cell receptor (beta chain) stems from a study of T cells after posttransplantation cyclophosphamide. Findings and limits, study-wide: Skin or GI-infiltrating T cells shared few TRB sequences with blood. Recipient CMV seropositivity and CMV reactivation strongly tracked TRB clonality.

Produced via immunoSEQ multiplex PCR; TCRdb's table is partial and in-frame only. There are several thousand clones in the sample; 95% occur only once, and under 1.3% lies in the top ten. The V end was cut by 4 bases, the J end by 5 bases, with 12 bases between. This CDR3 has 14 amino acids. Germline assignment: CDR1 SGHDN and CDR2 FVKESK. As for this clone: Its antigen remains unknown.

The sequence was collected from a woman in her fifties or sixties in good health and a related stem cell transplant donor. Material for sequencing was naive CD8+ T cells sorted from PBMCs. The rearrangement joins TRBV14 to TRBJ2-1; D unclear. The CDR3: CASSRIGQNNEQFF. The CDR3 DNA reads TGTGCCAGCAGCCGAATTGGCCAGAACAATGAGCAGTTCTTC.